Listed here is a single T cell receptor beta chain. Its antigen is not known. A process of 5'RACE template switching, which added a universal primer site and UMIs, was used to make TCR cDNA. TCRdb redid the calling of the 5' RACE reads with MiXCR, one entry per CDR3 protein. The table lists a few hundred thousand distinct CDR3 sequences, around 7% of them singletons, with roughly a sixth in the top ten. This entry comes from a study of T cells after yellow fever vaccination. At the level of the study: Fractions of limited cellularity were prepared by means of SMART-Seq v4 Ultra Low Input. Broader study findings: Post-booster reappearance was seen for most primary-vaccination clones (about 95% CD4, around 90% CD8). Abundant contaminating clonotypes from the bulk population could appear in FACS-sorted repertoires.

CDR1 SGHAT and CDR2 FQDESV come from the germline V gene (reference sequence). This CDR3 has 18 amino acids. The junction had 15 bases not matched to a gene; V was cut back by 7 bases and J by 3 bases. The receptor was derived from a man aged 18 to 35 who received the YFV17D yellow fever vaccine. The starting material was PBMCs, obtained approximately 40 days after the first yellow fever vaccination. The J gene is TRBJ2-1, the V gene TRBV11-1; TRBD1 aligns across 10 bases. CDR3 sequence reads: CASNRALGTGAYYNEQFF. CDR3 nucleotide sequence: TGTGCCAGCAATCGAGCTTTGGGGACAGGGGCTTACTACAATGAGCAGTTCTTC.